This T cell receptor beta chain was recovered during a study of blood T cell repertoires in COVID-19. About the study: COVID-19 samples, acute and convalescent, were from the United States, Italy and Spain. From T cells, B-cell-depleted T cells, or PBMCs came the material, which was cDNA or gDNA.

In the source study's methods: Estimates of nucleated cell counts were drawn from the amplification of reference gene primers. Method: immunoSEQ multiplex PCR; TCRdb's copy keeps in-frame clones and lacks some. D and trimming were read from the DNA, whereas the V and J calls and clone size are those reported in that table. The sample consists of 190,000 or so clones, around four fifths of them appearing once. The CDR3 is made up of 14 amino acids. Trimming took 7 bases from V and 4 from J; bases not matched to a gene: 10. Looked up from germline, CDR1 is MDHEN and CDR2 is SYDVKM. This receptor was obtained from a woman aged 80 or over with active or convalescent COVID-19. The rearrangement uses TRBV28 and TRBJ2-7; 7 positions agree with TRBD1. The material sequenced was peripheral blood. As DNA, the CDR3 is TGTGCCAGCACTCTTCCGGGACAGCCTTACGAGCAGTACTTC. It specifies CASTLPGQPYEQYF. Together with reference TRBV28 and TRBJ2-7, the CDR3 gives the full variable domain: DVKVTQSSRYLVKRTGEKVFLECVQDMDHENMFWYRQDPGLGLRLIYFSYDVKMKEKGDIPEGYSVSREKKERFSLILESASTNQTSMYLCASTLPGQPYEQYFGPGTRLTVT.